This is a list of T cell receptor beta chains from one sample in a study of regulatory T cells in long-lasting Graves disease. TCRdb independently ran MiXCR on the multiplex PCR reads; one entry per CDR3 protein. The sample has 390,000 or so distinct CDR3 sequences, 10% to 15% seen once. These data are also associated with another study on T cells in Graves' hyperthyroidism and ophthalmopathy.

The sample consisted of peripheral blood mononuclear cells (PBMCs), taken at new diagnosis, from a patient treated with antithyroid drugs. These receptors originate from a woman aged 18-29 years with Graves disease. Each CDR3 is given with its conserved first and last residue.

v_call,j_call,cdr3_aa
TRBV15,TRBJ1-6,CATSRDIRGGSPLHF
TRBV13,TRBJ2-7,CASAVDRDYEQYF
TRBV20-1,TRBJ2-3,CSARDYWGREQSDTQYF
TRBV12-3/TRBV12-4,TRBJ1-5,CASSRRTGRRNQPQHF
TRBV29-1,TRBJ1-2,CSVEGGPTNYGYTF
TRBV28,TRBJ1-2,CASSLPAGALSNYGYTF
TRBV7-2,TRBJ2-7,CASSTFRGGSLWVEQYF
TRBV2,TRBJ1-1,CASIARGPNTEAFF
TRBV7-8,TRBJ1-1,CASSFAVGGAGDTEAFF
TRBV5-1,TRBJ1-1,CASSSGDWTEAFF
TRBV2,TRBJ2-1,CASSAPETDYNEQFF